The clone carrying this TCR beta chain occurred many times. Its specificity is unknown. Attachment of unique molecular identifiers was made to individual cDNA molecules. TCRdb re-called the 5' RACE reads through MiXCR, storing one row per CDR3 protein. This sample has tens of thousands of distinct CDR3 sequences, with 12% to 15% found just once. The data originate from a study of early T cells in non-severe SARS-CoV-2 infection. Overall study: With bulk RNA from unsorted whole blood as input, sequencing yielded unpaired chains. Points from the study as a whole: VDJdb-based matching was biased toward anti-spike CD8 responses and missed private and CD4 specificities.

The specimen was whole blood. This TCR was sampled from an adult who was a healthcare worker with PCR-confirmed SARS-CoV-2 infection or an uninfected control (not recorded which).

CDR3 in DNA: TGTGCCAGCAGCTTAGACCGGACGGAGACACGCGAGCAGTACTTC. As protein: CASSLDRTETREQYF. The chain employs TRBV11-2 and TRBJ2-7; D ambiguous. The V end was cut by 0 bases, the J end by 6 bases, with 15 bases between. Germline loops: CDR1 SGHAT, CDR2 FQNNGV. The CDR3 runs 15 residues. Full variable domain (missing parts from reference TRBV11-2 and TRBJ2-7): EAGVAQSPRYKIIEKRQSVAFWCNPISGHATLYWYQQILGQGPKLLIQFQNNGVVDDSQLPKDRFSAERLKGVDSTLKIQPAKLEDSAVYLCASSLDRTETREQYFGPGTRLTVT.